This TCR beta chain originates from a study of radiation and T cells in renal cell carcinoma. Findings of the study overall: Pretreatment tumor biopsies were lacking, so baseline clonotypes are unknown.

Profiled with immunoSEQ multiplex PCR; TCRdb holds only in-frame clones, not every one. The sample shows about 130,000 clones, approximately 90% of them seen only once. In regard to this clone: Its antigen is currently unknown.

The CDR3 sequence is 13 residues long. V gave up 4 bases and J gave up 1 base, with 6 bases separating them. The germline V gene has CDR1 SGHNT and CDR2 YYREEE (reference sequence). Time point here: baseline pretreatment blood. The sample's treatment: 15 Gy SBRT to primary tumor, nephrectomy 4 weeks later. The chain is built from TRBV5-4 and TRBJ2-1; D not certain. The sequence came from a woman in her fifties or sixties with renal cell carcinoma. The sequencing used blood, collected from a patient whose treatment included radiotherapy and nephrectomy. The chain's CDR3 is CASSPSSYNEQFF. The DNA for the CDR3 is TGTGCCAGCAGCCCCTCTTCCTACAATGAGCAGTTCTTC.